This T cell receptor beta chain is drawn from a study of Ad26.COV2.S vaccination and SARS-CoV-2 variants. Here immunoSEQ multiplex PCR was the method, and the copy in TCRdb shows in-frame clones only, minus some. This sample carries hundreds of thousands of clones, 70% to 90% of them seen once, and the ten largest clones take 3% to 4%. Treatment described: roughly 20 received Ad26.COV2.S at low or high dose, single or two shots; about 5 received placebo; per-sample allocation not given. Specimen acquisition occurred on day 63 following the initial vaccine or placebo injection. This CDR3 contains 14 residues. V shed 5 bases and J shed 5 bases, with 15 bases lying between them. Looked up from germline, CDR1 is SGHTA and CDR2 is FQGNSA.

The material was peripheral blood, obtained in a trial of Ad26.COV2.S vaccine versus placebo. This clonotype was sampled from a person between 18 and 65 years old who received the Ad26.COV2.S COVID-19 vaccine or a placebo. This chain links TRBV7-2 with TRBJ1-2; D is uncertain. The CDR3: CASSAGRGSYGYTF. DNA of the CDR3: TGTGCCAGCAGCGCTGGACGGGGTTCATATGGCTACACCTTC.